These T cell receptor beta chains were read from a single sample in a study of blood T cell repertoires in COVID-19. Profiled with immunoSEQ multiplex PCR; TCRdb holds only in-frame clones, not every one. The sample includes about 310,000 clones, about 85% seen only once; the top ten take 1.9%. Sequencing was performed on PBMCs or T cells enriched from blood (not recorded which). The receptors were sampled from a young woman who had been exposed to COVID-19. Each CDR3 is given with its conserved first and last residue. The D gene is left open where the match is weak. The size of a clone is reported for some rows only, either as once, few or many, or as a class for expanded clones.

j_call: TRBJ2-1
clone_size: few
v_call: TRBV2
d_call: .
cdr3_aa: CASSARGGPYNEQFF
cdr3_nt: TGTGCCAGCAGCGCTAGAGGGGGACCCTACAATGAGCAGTTCTTC

j_call: TRBJ1-1
clone_size: .
v_call: TRBV5-4
d_call: .
cdr3_aa: CASSPAPQGGSEAFF
cdr3_nt: TGTGCCAGCAGCCCCGCCCCCCAGGGAGGATCTGAAGCTTTCTTT

j_call: TRBJ1-2
clone_size: .
v_call: TRBV14
d_call: .
cdr3_aa: CASSQEGRDYGYTF
cdr3_nt: TGTGCCAGCAGCCAAGAGGGCAGAGACTATGGCTACACCTTC

j_call: TRBJ1-1
clone_size: .
v_call: TRBV7-3
d_call: TRBD1
cdr3_aa: CASSSRQGDEAFF
cdr3_nt: TGTGCCAGCAGCTCGCGACAGGGGGACGAGGCTTTCTTT

j_call: TRBJ1-5
clone_size: few
v_call: TRBV5-1
d_call: .
cdr3_aa: CASSLDGSLAGQPQHF
cdr3_nt: TGCGCCAGCAGCTTGGATGGATCCCTGGCGGGTCAGCCCCAGCATTTT

j_call: TRBJ1-5
clone_size: .
v_call: TRBV2
d_call: TRBD1
cdr3_aa: CASRGVDRVRIRSNQPQHF
cdr3_nt: TGTGCCAGCAGGGGGGTGGACAGGGTCCGCATTCGTAGCAATCAGCCCCAGCATTTT

j_call: TRBJ1-4
clone_size: few
v_call: TRBV5-1
d_call: .
cdr3_aa: CASSPGTPNEKLFF
cdr3_nt: TGCGCCAGCAGCCCCGGGACACCAAATGAAAAACTGTTTTTT

j_call: TRBJ2-6
clone_size: .
v_call: TRBV19
d_call: TRBD2
cdr3_aa: CASTYAVAGRSGANVLTF
cdr3_nt: TGTGCCAGTACCTACGCGGTAGCGGGCCGCTCTGGGGCCAACGTCCTGACTTTC

j_call: TRBJ2-1
clone_size: .
v_call: TRBV2
d_call: TRBD2
cdr3_aa: CASSYRLAGGPGIDYNEQFF
cdr3_nt: TGTGCCAGCAGTTACAGACTAGCGGGAGGGCCTGGGATCGATTACAATGAGCAGTTCTTC

j_call: TRBJ1-2
clone_size: few
v_call: TRBV6-5
d_call: .
cdr3_aa: CASRVLAGDYGYTF
cdr3_nt: TGTGCCAGCAGGGTCCTGGCAGGGGACTATGGCTACACCTTC

j_call: TRBJ1-2
clone_size: .
v_call: TRBV19
d_call: TRBD1
cdr3_aa: CASSISRGLTYGYTF
cdr3_nt: TGTGCCAGTAGTATCTCCAGGGGGCTGACCTATGGCTACACCTTC

j_call: TRBJ2-5
clone_size: .
v_call: TRBV9
d_call: .
cdr3_aa: CASSATSWGQETQYF
cdr3_nt: TGTGCCAGCAGCGCGACTAGTTGGGGCCAAGAGACCCAGTACTTC

j_call: TRBJ2-7
clone_size: .
v_call: TRBV6-1
d_call: TRBD1
cdr3_aa: CASRTGGEQYF
cdr3_nt: TGTGCCAGCAGAACAGGGGGCGAGCAGTACTTC

j_call: TRBJ2-2
clone_size: .
v_call: TRBV24-1
d_call: .
cdr3_aa: CATSDRAGGTGELFF
cdr3_nt: TGTGCCACCAGTGATCGGGCAGGAGGGACCGGGGAGCTGTTTTTT

j_call: TRBJ1-5
clone_size: .
v_call: TRBV30
d_call: .
cdr3_aa: CAWSPGSGNQPQHF
cdr3_nt: TGTGCCTGGAGTCCAGGCTCTGGCAATCAGCCCCAGCATTTT

j_call: TRBJ2-1
clone_size: once
v_call: TRBV11-3
d_call: TRBD2
cdr3_aa: CASSSRTSGGYNEQFF
cdr3_nt: TGTGCCAGCAGCTCCCGGACTAGCGGAGGGTACAATGAGCAGTTCTTC

j_call: TRBJ1-1
clone_size: .
v_call: TRBV6-6
d_call: TRBD1
cdr3_aa: CASSYPGQGTEAFF
cdr3_nt: TGTGCCAGCAGTTACCCGGGACAGGGCACTGAAGCTTTCTTT

j_call: TRBJ2-1
clone_size: once
v_call: TRBV28
d_call: TRBD1
cdr3_aa: CASSSLQGANEQFF
cdr3_nt: TGTGCCAGCAGTTCCCTACAGGGGGCGAATGAGCAGTTCTTC

j_call: TRBJ1-2
clone_size: .
v_call: TRBV5-1
d_call: TRBD1
cdr3_aa: CASRNPGQGGYGYTF
cdr3_nt: TGCGCCAGCAGGAACCCGGGACAGGGGGGCTATGGCTACACCTTC

j_call: TRBJ1-1
clone_size: .
v_call: TRBV28
d_call: .
cdr3_aa: CASLGLATEAFF
cdr3_nt: TGTGCCAGCCTCGGGCTAGCCACTGAAGCTTTCTTT

j_call: TRBJ1-2
clone_size: .
v_call: TRBV28
d_call: .
cdr3_aa: CASSSIGGGPDYGYTF
cdr3_nt: TGTGCCAGCAGTTCCATAGGCGGGGGGCCGGACTATGGCTACACCTTC

j_call: TRBJ1-4
clone_size: .
v_call: TRBV28
d_call: .
cdr3_aa: CASSAVGKLFF
cdr3_nt: TGTGCCAGCAGTGCCGTCGGAAAACTGTTTTTT

j_call: TRBJ2-7
clone_size: once
v_call: TRBV9
d_call: TRBD2
cdr3_aa: CASSVGGLAGDEQYF
cdr3_nt: TGTGCCAGCAGCGTAGGGGGACTAGCGGGAGACGAGCAGTACTTC

j_call: TRBJ2-5
clone_size: .
v_call: TRBV9
d_call: .
cdr3_aa: CASSARDTNQETQYF
cdr3_nt: TGTGCCAGCAGCGCCCGGGACACAAACCAAGAGACCCAGTACTTC

j_call: TRBJ2-5
clone_size: .
v_call: TRBV7-9
d_call: .
cdr3_aa: CAIRTKETQYF
cdr3_nt: TGTGCCATTCGTACAAAAGAGACCCAGTACTTC

j_call: TRBJ1-3
clone_size: .
v_call: TRBV4-1
d_call: .
cdr3_aa: CASSQSLPSSGNTIYF
cdr3_nt: TGCGCCAGCAGCCAGTCACTTCCAAGCTCTGGAAACACCATATATTTT

j_call: TRBJ2-3
clone_size: .
v_call: TRBV6-5
d_call: TRBD2
cdr3_aa: CASLGTSGSLDTQYF
cdr3_nt: TGTGCCAGCTTAGGTACTAGCGGGTCCTTAGATACGCAGTATTTT

j_call: TRBJ1-1
clone_size: .
v_call: TRBV27
d_call: .
cdr3_aa: CASSITLGVEAFF
cdr3_nt: TGTGCCAGCAGTATTACTCTAGGGGTCGAAGCTTTCTTT

j_call: TRBJ1-2
clone_size: once
v_call: TRBV29-1
d_call: TRBD1
cdr3_aa: CSVNQGAVGGYTF
cdr3_nt: TGCAGCGTTAATCAGGGGGCCGTCGGTGGCTACACCTTC

j_call: TRBJ2-1
clone_size: .
v_call: TRBV10-3
d_call: TRBD2
cdr3_aa: CAISGTSGEQFF
cdr3_nt: TGTGCCATCAGTGGGACTAGCGGTGAGCAGTTCTTC

j_call: TRBJ1-2
clone_size: .
v_call: TRBV30
d_call: .
cdr3_aa: CAWSLNPTVNYGYTF
cdr3_nt: TGTGCCTGGAGTCTCAACCCGACAGTTAACTATGGCTACACCTTC

j_call: TRBJ1-2
clone_size: few
v_call: TRBV30
d_call: TRBD1
cdr3_aa: CAWSGTGLFYGYTF
cdr3_nt: TGTGCCTGGAGCGGGACAGGACTCTTCTATGGCTACACCTTC

j_call: TRBJ1-1
clone_size: few
v_call: TRBV5-4
d_call: .
cdr3_aa: CASSLEQGLNTEAFF
cdr3_nt: TGTGCCAGCAGCTTGGAGCAGGGGCTGAACACTGAAGCTTTCTTT

j_call: TRBJ1-3
clone_size: .
v_call: TRBV7-8
d_call: .
cdr3_aa: CASSLVTRSSGNTIYF
cdr3_nt: TGTGCCAGCAGCTTAGTGACTCGATCATCTGGAAACACCATATATTTT

j_call: TRBJ1-1
clone_size: .
v_call: TRBV28
d_call: .
cdr3_aa: CASSFRGPTEAFF
cdr3_nt: TGTGCCAGCAGTTTCAGGGGACCCACTGAAGCTTTCTTT

j_call: TRBJ2-7
clone_size: once
v_call: TRBV4-2
d_call: .
cdr3_aa: CASSQEMTGYEQYF
cdr3_nt: TGTGCCAGCAGCCAAGAAATGACGGGATACGAGCAGTACTTC

j_call: TRBJ2-1
clone_size: .
v_call: TRBV3-1/TRBV3-2
d_call: TRBD2
cdr3_aa: CASSQDRTSGIYNEQFF
cdr3_nt: TGTGCCAGCAGCCAAGATCGGACTAGCGGGATTTACAATGAGCAGTTCTTC

j_call: TRBJ1-2
clone_size: .
v_call: TRBV28
d_call: TRBD1
cdr3_aa: CASSLGTVGMRDGYTF
cdr3_nt: TGTGCCAGCAGTTTAGGGACAGTTGGGATGAGGGATGGCTACACCTTC